The 29 T cell receptor beta chains reported below all come from one sample, sequenced in a study of blood T cell repertoires in COVID-19. Method: immunoSEQ multiplex PCR; TCRdb's copy keeps in-frame clones and lacks some. The table shows 260,000 or so clones, with 85% occurring only once. The sample taken for sequencing was PBMCs or T cells enriched from blood (not recorded which). All receptors come from a woman between 50 and 59 years old who had recovered from COVID-19.

This clone occurred a few times. The gene calls are TRBV3-1 (or the pseudogene TRBV3-2) and TRBJ1-6; possibly TRBD1 for D (5 bases). The V end was cut by 1 base, the J end by 13 bases, with 14 bases between. CDR1 LGHDT and CDR2 YNNKEL come from the germline V gene (reference sequence). This CDR3 spans 14 amino acids. CDR3 sequence (DNA): TGTGCCAGCAGCCAAGGTGTTACCCGGGGGCCCCTCCACTTT. Translation: CASSQGVTRGPLHF.

CDR3 sequence: CASSPGLAGGGSAETQYF. The CDR3 bases are TGTGCCAGCAGCCCCGGACTAGCGGGGGGCGGGAGCGCCGAGACCCAGTACTTC. V gene TRBV9 combines with J gene TRBJ2-5; 14 bases agree with TRBD2. V was clipped by 4 bases and J by 5 bases; unmatched bases: 13. From germline, CDR1 is SGDLS and CDR2 YYNGEE. The CDR3 spans 18 residues.

This clone has only one observation. The chain uses TRBV15 and TRBJ2-3, with D maybe TRBD2 (5 bases). V lost 5 bases to trimming and J lost 8 bases, with 32 bases between them. Per germline, CDR1 LNHNV and CDR2 YYDKDF (reference sequence). The length of the CDR3 is 19 residues. The CDR3 loop reads CATSQKLPSSGSWSSTQYF. CDR3 nucleotide sequence: TGTGCCACCAGCCAAAAACTCCCTTCGAGCGGCTCTTGGAGTAGTACGCAGTATTTT.

CDR3 region: CASSLGTSASNEQFF. The DNA for the CDR3 is TGTGCCAGCAGTTTAGGGACTAGCGCCTCCAATGAGCAGTTCTTC. The genes are TRBV6-5 and TRBJ2-1, with 10 bases fitting TRBD2. The V gene end was trimmed by 4 bases and the J gene end by 6 bases; junction bases not matched to a gene: 6. The V gene's germline CDR1 is MNHEY and CDR2 SVGAGI. This CDR3 is 15 amino acids long.

The rearrangement joins TRBV29-1 to TRBJ1-6; the D gene is possibly TRBD1 (6 bases). There are 14 residues in the CDR3. Germline V gives CDR1 SQVTM, CDR2 ANQGSEA. The V and J ends lost 2 bases and 14 bases respectively, with 19 bases between them. The CDR3 is CSVELRGALGTLHF. In DNA, the CDR3 is TGCAGCGTTGAACTCCGGGGGGCGTTGGGGACCCTCCACTTT.

The V gene is TRBV6-5, the J gene TRBJ2-2; TRBD2 might be the D (5 bases). CDR3 length: 14 amino acids. V shed 0 bases and J shed 6 bases, with 8 bases lying between them. Germline-derived CDR1 and CDR2 are MNHEY and SVGAGI. The CDR3 region has the DNA TGTGCCAGCAGTTACTCGTCGAGGGCCGGGGAGCTGTTTTTT. It yields the protein CASSYSSRAGELFF.

The V and J genes are TRBV21-1 and TRBJ1-1; the DNA was not used to check the table's D call, TRBD1. TRBV21-1 is flagged as a pseudogene. The CDR3 is 19 residues long. CDR3 nucleotide sequence: TGTGCCAGCAGCAAGGGGAGCGGGACAGGGATTACTGGGTGGACTGAAGCTTTCTTT. This encodes CASSKGSGTGITGWTEAFF.

The J gene is TRBJ1-3, the V gene TRBV13, with 8 nucleotides matching TRBD1. Germline CDR1 PRHDT, CDR2 FYEKMQ (reference sequence). The CDR3 covers 14 residues. J lost 5 bases, V lost 2 bases, and 2 bases had no gene match. The CDR3 DNA is TGTGCCAGCAGCTTACAGGGGGCTCGAAACACCATATATTTT. It specifies CASSLQGARNTIYF.

V and J are TRBV2 and TRBJ1-1, with 10 bases that match TRBD1. The length of the CDR3 is 15 residues. Germline CDR1 is SNHLY and CDR2 is FYNNEI. Unmatched junction bases numbered 3, after V lost 0 bases and J lost 5 bases. Here the CDR3 reads CASSEARTGGTEAFF. In DNA form, the CDR3 reads TGTGCCAGCAGTGAAGCGAGGACAGGGGGGACTGAAGCTTTCTTT.

This clone was observed a single time. The chain links TRBV15 to TRBJ2-5; a possible D gene is TRBD1 (6 bases). Trimming stripped 2 bases from V and 5 bases from J, with 21 bases between. Germline CDR1 and CDR2: LNHNV and YYDKDF (reference sequence). The CDR3 sequence is 17 residues long. The CDR3 is CATSRPPKGVVGETQYF. The CDR3 DNA sequence: TGTGCCACCAGCAGACCACCTAAGGGGGTGGTAGGGGAGACCCAGTACTTC. Drawing the rest from reference TRBV15 and TRBJ2-5, the complete variable domain is DAMVIQNPRYQVTQFGKPVTLSCSQTLNHNVMYWYQQKSSQAPKLLFHYYDKDFNNEADTPDNFQSRRPNTSFCFLDIRSPGLGDTAMYLCATSRPPKGVVGETQYFGPGTRLLVL.

This clone was counted a few times. This sequence joins TRBV6-1 and TRBJ1-1; tentative D call: TRBD1 (5 bases). The CDR3 loop spans 15 amino acids. Germline CDR1 and CDR2: MNHNS and SASEGT. Trimming stripped 1 base from V and 10 bases from J, with 19 bases between. Written as DNA, the CDR3 is TGTGCCAGCAGTGAAGGATACGGGTCCCCAAGGGGAGCTTTCTTT. Translation: CASSEGYGSPRGAFF.

This clone has just one count. V usage is TRBV9 and J usage is TRBJ1-2, with 7 nucleotides matching TRBD1. The germline CDR1 and CDR2 sequences are SGDLS and YYNGEE. After removal of 2 bases from V and 8 bases from J, the junction contained 12 bases not matched to a gene. This CDR3 has 15 amino acids. The CDR3 loop reads CASSVTGRGLLGYTF. CDR3 in DNA: TGTGCCAGCAGCGTGACAGGGCGTGGGTTATTAGGCTACACCTTC.

This clone has only a few counts. The V and J genes are TRBV28 and TRBJ1-6; D gene unclear. Trimming pared 3 bases from V and 9 bases from J, leaving 9 bases between. Looked up from germline, CDR1 is MDHEN and CDR2 is SYDVKM. The CDR3 runs 13 residues. The CDR3: CASSFRGGSPLHF. The DNA for the CDR3 is TGTGCCAGCAGTTTCCGGGGTGGTTCACCCCTCCACTTT.

The chain recombines TRBV28 with TRBJ1-5; the D gene is possibly TRBD1 (5 bases). The V and J ends lost 7 bases and 4 bases respectively, with 23 bases between them. CDR3 length: 17 residues. CDR1 and CDR2 (germline): MDHEN, SYDVKM. The CDR3 coding sequence is TGTGCCAGCATGAATATCCGTCGGCTGGCAGGGAATCAGCCCCAGCATTTT. Protein product: CASMNIRRLAGNQPQHF.

J is TRBJ1-6 and V is TRBV4-2; D gene ambiguous. This CDR3 region has 14 residues. Germline V CDR1 and CDR2: LGHNA, YNFKEQ. Trimming pared 1 base from V and 10 bases from J, leaving 11 bases between. For the CDR3, the DNA is TGTGCCAGCAGCCAAGGAGACTTGATCTCACCCCTCCACTTT. Translation gives CASSQGDLISPLHF.

The chain uses TRBV30 and TRBJ1-5; maybe TRBD1 (5 bases). V was shortened by 1 base and J by 4 bases, with 11 bases between the two germline ends. Germline values: CDR1 GTSNPN, CDR2 SVGIG (reference sequence). The CDR3 extends over 14 amino acids. CDR3 bases: TGTGCCTGGAGTGACACGGGGGGGAATCAGCCCCAGCATTTT. This translates into CAWSDTGGNQPQHF.

The rearrangement links TRBV3-1 (or the pseudogene TRBV3-2) to TRBJ2-7; D perhaps matches TRBD2 (5 bases). The germline gives CDR1 LGHDT, CDR2 YNNKEL (reference sequence). Trimming stripped 0 bases from V and 5 bases from J, with 11 bases between. The CDR3 totals 14 residues. CDR3 amino acids: CASSQDRGLNEQYF. For the CDR3, the DNA is TGTGCCAGCAGCCAAGATCGGGGTCTAAACGAGCAGTACTTC.

This chain joins TRBV12-3 or TRBV12-4 and TRBJ1-1, with D unclear. CDR3 length: 13 amino acids. Trimming removed 3 bases from V and 7 bases from J, with 12 bases in between. The CDR3 reads CASSLVRKSEAFF. As DNA, the CDR3 is TGTGCCAGCAGTTTGGTCAGGAAAAGTGAAGCTTTCTTT.

The chain recombines TRBV7-8 with TRBJ1-2, with D unclear. The CDR3 extends over 15 amino acids. Germline CDR1 SGHVS, CDR2 FQNEAQ. The V end lost 6 bases, the J end lost 4 bases, and 18 bases lay between the germline ends. CDR3 DNA: TGTGCCAGCAGTCGCATCGGAGGGTCCGTCTATGGCTACACCTTC. Translated: CASSRIGGSVYGYTF.

This sequence joins TRBV5-1 and TRBJ1-1, with 10 bases matching TRBD1. Trimming took 4 bases from V and 4 from J; bases not matched to a gene: 7. The V gene's germline CDR1 is SGHRS and CDR2 YFSETQ. CDR3 length: 15 amino acids. The CDR3 is CASSITGTGATEAFF. The CDR3 coding sequence is TGCGCCAGCAGCATTACCGGGACAGGGGCCACTGAAGCTTTCTTT.

This chain links TRBV5-1 with TRBJ2-7, with 9 positions matching TRBD1. V was pared by 4 bases and J by 3 bases, with 11 bases of the junction left unmatched. Germline CDR1 reads SGHRS; CDR2 reads YFSETQ. CDR3 length: 16 residues. This chain's CDR3 is CASSTLAGTGSYEQYF. The CDR3 DNA sequence: TGCGCCAGCAGCACATTAGCCGGGACAGGGAGCTACGAGCAGTACTTC.

About this clone: This CDR3 is also generated by other DNA sequences in the sample. The rearrangement joins TRBV3-1 (or the pseudogene TRBV3-2) to TRBJ2-7, with 8 positions matching TRBD1. Germline lookup yields CDR1 LGHDT and CDR2 YNNKEL (reference sequence). This CDR3 spans 14 amino acids. The V segment lost 0 bases and the J segment 3 bases; nucleotides outside the gene matches: 1. Here the CDR3 reads CASSQDGTGYEQYF. The CDR3 DNA follows: TGTGCCAGCAGCCAAGATGGGACAGGCTACGAGCAGTACTTC.

The V and J genes are TRBV7-6 and TRBJ1-1; 7 bases are shared with TRBD1. Per germline, CDR1 SGHVS and CDR2 FNYEAQ. Losses at the gene ends were 4 bases for V and 4 bases for J; bases not matched to a gene: 6. This CDR3 contains 14 residues. The CDR3 is CASSSARTGTEAFF. DNA for the CDR3: TGTGCCAGCAGCTCCGCCCGGACAGGCACTGAAGCTTTCTTT.

Written as DNA, the CDR3 is TGTGCCATCAGTGGCGGACTAGCGGACGTCTACGAGCAGTACTTC. Translation: CAISGGLADVYEQYF. The chain has TRBV10-3 and TRBJ2-7; TRBD2 matches 10 bases. CDR1 and CDR2 (germline): ENHRY, SYGVKD. This CDR3 is built from 15 residues. With V trimmed by 4 bases and J by 3 bases, 6 bases remained unmatched.

The gene calls are TRBV11-2 and TRBJ2-1; 7 bases map to TRBD2. V lost 1 base and J lost 8; bases outside the gene matches: 17. CDR1 is SGHAT and CDR2 is FQNNGV in the germline V gene. The CDR3 is 18 residues long. CDR3 in amino acids: CASSLAGPRLAGAYEQFF. The CDR3 region has the DNA TGTGCCAGCAGCTTAGCCGGCCCCAGGCTGGCGGGAGCTTATGAGCAGTTCTTC.

The rearrangement joins TRBV2 to TRBJ1-5; 8 positions match TRBD1. Unmatched junction bases numbered 7, after V lost 6 bases and J lost 6 bases. The CDR3 consists of 14 residues. Germline CDR1 SNHLY, CDR2 FYNNEI. The CDR3 protein is CASRARQGIQPQHF. The CDR3, as DNA: TGTGCCAGCAGAGCGCGACAGGGGATTCAGCCCCAGCATTTT.

The chain has TRBV14 and TRBJ2-7, with D possibly being TRBD1 (6 bases). The CDR3 is 12 residues long. Deletions cut 8 bases from V and 6 bases from J, with 14 bases between. Germline loops: CDR1 SGHDN, CDR2 FVKESK. The chain's CDR3 is CASGRRGGEQYF. Here the CDR3 DNA reads TGTGCCAGCGGCCGCAGGGGTGGCGAGCAGTACTTC.

The chain links TRBV19 to TRBJ2-6; TRBD2 aligns across 9 bases. The CDR3 loop spans 20 amino acids. The V segment lost 4 bases and the J segment 4 bases; nucleotides outside the gene matches: 17. Germline values: CDR1 LNHDA, CDR2 SQIVND (reference sequence). CDR3: CASSTRGGRAPPGGANVLTF. The CDR3 DNA is TGTGCCAGTAGTACACGAGGCGGGAGGGCTCCCCCGGGAGGGGCCAACGTCCTGACTTTC.

A single count supports this clone. V gene TRBV29-1 combines with J gene TRBJ2-7; 8 nucleotides agree with TRBD2. V gave up 1 base and J gave up 3 bases; unmatched junction bases: 5. This CDR3 has 14 amino acids. CDR1 and CDR2 (germline): SQVTM, ANQGSEA. CDR3 sequence (DNA): TGCAGCGTTGAAGGCGGGGGGCCCTTCTACGAGCAGTACTTC. Amino acid sequence: CSVEGGGPFYEQYF.